The rows below give T cell receptor beta chains drawn from one sample of a study of siplizumab effects on memory and regulatory T cells. TCRdb keeps only in-frame clones here, not all; method: immunoSEQ multiplex PCR. The sample lists over 100,000 clones, over 85% seen once, with under 0.2% in the top ten. The specimen was non-Treg CD4+ T cells sorted from blood. The receptors originated from a human donor in good health. Each CDR3 is given with its conserved first and last residue. D genes are given only for firm matches. Rows give clone size only sometimes, using once, few, many, or a class for an expanded clone.

j_call	d_call	v_call	clone_size	cdr3_nt	cdr3_aa
TRBJ2-7	TRBD1	TRBV18	NA	TGTGCCAGCTCACCTCCCGGGACAGTATCCTACGAGCAGTACTTC	CASSPPGTVSYEQYF
TRBJ2-2	NA	TRBV2	once	TGTGCCATCCCACAACTAGTTTCCACCGGGGAGCTGTTTTTT	CAIPQLVSTGELFF
TRBJ1-1	NA	TRBV11-2	NA	TGTGCCAGCAGCTTAGACCCCAACACTGAAGCTTTCTTT	CASSLDPNTEAFF
TRBJ1-1	NA	TRBV5-4	NA	TGTGCCAGCAGCTCCTACTTTAGCACTGAAGCTTTCTTT	CASSSYFSTEAFF
TRBJ2-1	TRBD2	TRBV6-4	NA	TGTGCCAGCGGTACGACTAGCGGGGGGTCTGAGCAGTTCTTC	CASGTTSGGSEQFF
TRBJ2-7	NA	TRBV5-6	NA	TGTGCCAGCAGCTGGACCGTTACTGGCTACGAGCAGTACTTC	CASSWTVTGYEQYF
TRBJ2-3	TRBD2	TRBV18	NA	TGTGCCAGCTCACGCTCGACTAGCGGGGGGACTAGGGATACGCAGTATTTT	CASSRSTSGGTRDTQYF
TRBJ1-6	NA	TRBV12-2	once	TGTGCAAGTCGCTTAGCCAAAAGGGTAGCATATAATTCACCCCTCCACTTT	CASRLAKRVAYNSPLHF
TRBJ1-2	TRBD1	TRBV28	NA	TGTGCCAGCAGCCTGACAGGGGGCGGCTATGGCTACACCTTC	CASSLTGGGYGYTF
TRBJ1-3	NA	TRBV11-2	once	TGTGCCAGCAGCCGGATGGGGGGGGCCAACTCTGGAAACACCATATATTTT	CASSRMGGANSGNTIYF
TRBJ1-1	TRBD1	TRBV6-5	NA	TGTGCCAGCAGGTACAGGGGATCGGCGGCTGAAGCTTTCTTT	CASRYRGSAAEAFF
TRBJ2-2	NA	TRBV11-1	NA	TGTGCCAGCAGCTTAGGGGGGACCGGGGAGCTGTTTTTT	CASSLGGTGELFF
TRBJ1-5	NA	TRBV6-6	NA	TGTGCCAGCAGTTACTGGCGGGGGAGCAATCAGCCCCAGCATTTT	CASSYWRGSNQPQHF
TRBJ2-5	TRBD1	TRBV7-3	NA	TGTGCCAGCAGCTTGACAGGGCACGGCGAGACCCAGTACTTC	CASSLTGHGETQYF
TRBJ2-7	NA	TRBV6-5	once	TGTGCCAGCAGTTACGAGGCTACCTACGAGCAGTACTTC	CASSYEATYEQYF
TRBJ2-7	TRBD2	TRBV18	NA	TGTGCCAGCTCTCCCCTTGTAGCGGGGGAGGAGCAGTACTTC	CASSPLVAGEEQYF
TRBJ2-2	NA	TRBV10-3	NA	TGTGCCACCAGGGTTAGCACCGGGGAGCTGTTTTTT	CATRVSTGELFF
TRBJ2-5	TRBD2	TRBV7-2	NA	TGTGCCAGCAGCTCCGGGACTAGCGGGGGCTCGTACCAAGAGACCCAGTACTTC	CASSSGTSGGSYQETQYF
TRBJ1-2	NA	TRBV28	NA	TGTGCCAGCAAGGTTCCATTGGGCTATGGCTACACCTTC	CASKVPLGYGYTF
TRBJ2-7	NA	TRBV2	NA	TGTGCCAGCCTGAAGGAAATGGGCCAGACCGCCTACGAGCAGTACTTC	CASLKEMGQTAYEQYF
TRBJ2-1	NA	TRBV19	once	TGTGCCAGTAGTATCAATGGGGGCTCCTACAATGAGCAGTTCTTC	CASSINGGSYNEQFF
TRBJ2-3	NA	TRBV5-1	NA	TGCGCCAGCAGCTTGTCGGACAGCACAGATACGCAGTATTTT	CASSLSDSTDTQYF
TRBJ2-6	NA	TRBV25-1	NA	TGTGCCAGCAGTGGACCCCCTAGCTTTGGGGCCAACGTCCTGACTTTC	CASSGPPSFGANVLTF
TRBJ2-3	NA	TRBV7-2	once	TGTGCCAGCAGCTTCGTTAGGGTTTACACAGATACGCAGTATTTT	CASSFVRVYTDTQYF
TRBJ2-7	NA	TRBV5-6	NA	TGTGCCAGCAGCTTGGGCGGCACCTACGAGCAGTACTTC	CASSLGGTYEQYF
TRBJ2-4	NA	TRBV1	NA	TGCACCAGCAGCCAAGGCAAGCGGGGGGCCCCCAAAAACATTCAGTACTTC	CTSSQGKRGAPKNIQYF
TRBJ2-3	NA	TRBV7-7	NA	TGTGCCAGCAGCTCCGATAGGGCAGATACGCAGTATTTT	CASSSDRADTQYF
TRBJ1-5	NA	TRBV30	NA	TGTGCCTGGAGTGTACAGGGCAGACAGCCCCAGCATTTT	CAWSVQGRQPQHF
TRBJ1-2	TRBD1	TRBV5-8	once	TGTGCCAGCAGCCCGGTCAGGGGGCCCTATGGCTACACCTTC	CASSPVRGPYGYTF
TRBJ2-1	NA	TRBV5-1	NA	TGCGCCAGCAGCTTAATCTCCGGTACCTACAATGAGCAGTTCTTC	CASSLISGTYNEQFF
TRBJ2-7	TRBD1	TRBV19	NA	TGTGCCAGTAGTATAGTTGCAGGGGGTAACTACGAGCAGTACTTC	CASSIVAGGNYEQYF
TRBJ2-2	NA	TRBV18	NA	TGTGCCAGCTCACCACCGTGGATGGGCACCGGGGAGCTGTTTTTT	CASSPPWMGTGELFF
TRBJ2-2	NA	TRBV7-2	NA	TGTGCCAGCAGCTTAGGGTCTGTACCCGGGGAGCTGTTTTTT	CASSLGSVPGELFF
TRBJ2-3	TRBD2	TRBV7-2	NA	TGTGCCAGCAGCTTTCTAGCGGGGGCTAGCACAGATACGCAGTATTTT	CASSFLAGASTDTQYF
TRBJ1-1	NA	TRBV18	once	TGTGCCAGCTCCCTTGGGAGGGGGACTGAAGCTTTCTTT	CASSLGRGTEAFF
TRBJ1-4	NA	TRBV18	NA	TGTGCCAGCTCTCCGGACAGTATAATCCAATTAGCAACTAATGAAAAACTGTTTTTT	CASSPDSIIQLATNEKLFF
TRBJ1-4	NA	TRBV7-2	NA	TGTGCCAGCAGCTTAAGGGACATCTATAACCTTAATGAAAAACTGTTTTTT	CASSLRDIYNLNEKLFF
TRBJ1-5	NA	TRBV21-1	NA	TGTGCCAGCACGAGGGGATTCTATAGCAATCAGCCCCAGCATTTT	CASTRGFYSNQPQHF
TRBJ2-5	NA	TRBV20-1	NA	TGCAGTGCCGGGGTGGAGACCCAGTACTTC	CSAGVETQYF
TRBJ2-2	NA	TRBV6-5	NA	TGTGCCAGCAGTGTGACAGCGAACACCGGGGAGCTGTTTTTT	CASSVTANTGELFF
TRBJ2-3	NA	TRBV11-2	NA	TGTGCCAGCAGCTTAGCAGGGGACGGCACAGATACGCAGTATTTT	CASSLAGDGTDTQYF
TRBJ1-2	TRBD1	TRBV7-2	NA	TGTGCCAGCAGCTTTATGGACAGGGAGAGCTATGGCTACACCTTC	CASSFMDRESYGYTF
TRBJ2-7	NA	TRBV11-2	NA	TGTGCCAGCAGCCCCCGCGGGGAGCAGTACTTC	CASSPRGEQYF